This TCR beta chain appears in the sequencing data of a study of T cell responses to AZD1222 COVID-19 vaccine. Some clones are missing from TCRdb's copy, which holds only in-frame ones; the method was immunoSEQ multiplex PCR. This sample has roughly 170,000 clones, with about nine tenths found just once. The CDR3 contains 17 residues. V shed 0 bases, J shed 3 bases, and the junction held 7 bases outside the gene matches. CDR1 is SQVTM and CDR2 is ANQGSEA in the germline V gene. This rearrangement joins TRBV29-1 to TRBJ2-7; 14 bases are shared with TRBD2. This clonotype was obtained from an adult in good health. Sequencing used peripheral blood, obtained on day 0 of AZD1222 vaccination. The CDR3 nucleotides read TGCAGCGTTGAAGATCGGGGGACTAGCGGGGGCCGCTACGAGCAGTACTTC. Its translation: CSVEDRGTSGGRYEQYF.